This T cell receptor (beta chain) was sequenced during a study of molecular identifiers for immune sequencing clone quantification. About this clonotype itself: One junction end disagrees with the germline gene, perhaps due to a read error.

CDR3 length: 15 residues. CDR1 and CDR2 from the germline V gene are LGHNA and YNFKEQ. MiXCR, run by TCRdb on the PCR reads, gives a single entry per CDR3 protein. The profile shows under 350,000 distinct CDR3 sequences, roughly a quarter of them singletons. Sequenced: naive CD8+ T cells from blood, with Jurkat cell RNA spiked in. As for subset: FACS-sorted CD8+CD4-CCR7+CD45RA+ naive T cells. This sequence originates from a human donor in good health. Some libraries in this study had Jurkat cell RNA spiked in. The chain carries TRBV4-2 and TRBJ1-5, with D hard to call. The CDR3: CASSQGLGSNQPQAF. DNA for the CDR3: TGTGCCAGCAGCCAAGGACTGGGGAGCAATCAGCCCCAGGCTTTT.